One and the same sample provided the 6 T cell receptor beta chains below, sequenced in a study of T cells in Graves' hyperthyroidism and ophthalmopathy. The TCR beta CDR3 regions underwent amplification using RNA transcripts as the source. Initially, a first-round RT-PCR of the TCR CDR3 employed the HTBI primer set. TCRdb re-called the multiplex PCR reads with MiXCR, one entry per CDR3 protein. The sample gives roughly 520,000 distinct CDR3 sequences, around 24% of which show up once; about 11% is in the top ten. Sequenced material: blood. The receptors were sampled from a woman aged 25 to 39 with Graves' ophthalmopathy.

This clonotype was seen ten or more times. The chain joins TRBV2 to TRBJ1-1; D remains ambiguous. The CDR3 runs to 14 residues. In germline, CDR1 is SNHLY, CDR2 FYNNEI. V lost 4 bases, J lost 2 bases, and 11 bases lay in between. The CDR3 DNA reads TGTGCCAGCAGTGTCGAAGGGCTTAACACTGAAGCTTTCTTT. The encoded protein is CASSVEGLNTEAFF.

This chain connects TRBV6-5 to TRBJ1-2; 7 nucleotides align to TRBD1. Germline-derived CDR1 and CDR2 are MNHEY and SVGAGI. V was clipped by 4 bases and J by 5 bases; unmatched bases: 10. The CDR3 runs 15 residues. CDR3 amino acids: CASSLQRQGTYGYTF. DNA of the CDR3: TGTGCCAGCAGTTTACAAAGACAGGGTACATATGGCTACACCTTC.

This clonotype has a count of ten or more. CDR3 loop: CASSATGGEGYGYTF. The CDR3 DNA is TGTGCCAGCAGCGCCACAGGGGGCGAGGGCTATGGCTACACCTTC. This chain joins TRBV7-9 and TRBJ1-2; 9 nucleotides agree with TRBD1. V was clipped by 5 bases and J by 4 bases; unmatched bases: 8. This CDR3 has 15 amino acids. Germline V gives CDR1 SEHNR, CDR2 FQNEAQ (reference sequence).

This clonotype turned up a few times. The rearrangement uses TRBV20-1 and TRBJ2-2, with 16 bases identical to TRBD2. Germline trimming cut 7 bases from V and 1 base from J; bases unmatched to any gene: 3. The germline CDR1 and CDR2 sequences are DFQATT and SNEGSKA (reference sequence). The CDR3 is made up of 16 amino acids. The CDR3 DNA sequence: TGCAGTGGTGGGACTAGCGGGGGGGGGAACACCGGGGAGCTGTTTTTT. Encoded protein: CSGGTSGGGNTGELFF.

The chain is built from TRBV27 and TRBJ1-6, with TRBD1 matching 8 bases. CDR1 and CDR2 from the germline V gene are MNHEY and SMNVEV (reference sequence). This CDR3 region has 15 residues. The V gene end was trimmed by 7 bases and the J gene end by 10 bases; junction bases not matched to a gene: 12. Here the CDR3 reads CASTFHGQGVSPLHF. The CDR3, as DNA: TGTGCCAGCACTTTCCATGGACAGGGTGTATCACCCCTCCACTTT.

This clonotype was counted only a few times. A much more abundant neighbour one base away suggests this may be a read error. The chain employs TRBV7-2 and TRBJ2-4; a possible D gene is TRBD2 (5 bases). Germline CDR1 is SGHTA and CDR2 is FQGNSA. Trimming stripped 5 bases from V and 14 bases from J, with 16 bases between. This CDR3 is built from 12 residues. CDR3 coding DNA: TGTGCCAGCAGCCGCGAACTAGAGGTAAAGTACTTC. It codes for CASSRELEVKYF.